Presented here are 14 T cell receptor beta chains from one specimen sequenced in a study of blood T cells in healthy people across ages (dated by TCRdb to the mid-2010s). Library preparation employed 5' RACE. Sequencer: Illumina HiSeq 2500. A second PCR of about 6 to 11 cycles was run with a J-beta primer mix and a sample-barcoded 5' primer. TCRdb trimmed the raw reads at Q25, called clones with MiXCR and kept productive beta chains. Under each unique CDR3 protein, matching rows form one entry showing the most common genes and DNA. The table for this sample lists just over 800,000 distinct CDR3 sequences; 62% of them were counted only once. The ten largest clones add up to roughly 25% of the sample. Sequenced input: blood. All receptors come from a man aged 30 to 45 in good health.

There are many counts of this clonotype. The chain joins TRBV5-1 to TRBJ2-1; the match to TRBD1 covers 8 bases. V was pared by 4 bases and J by 6 bases, with 6 bases of the junction left unmatched. The germline V gene encodes CDR1 SGHRS and CDR2 YFSETQ. This CDR3 is built from 14 residues. In DNA, the CDR3 is TGCGCCAGCAGCGTGGGACAGGCCACCAATGAGCAGTTCTTC. It encodes CASSVGQATNEQFF.

This clonotype was found a few times. J is TRBJ2-3 and V is TRBV4-3; no clear D gene. The germline V gene has CDR1 LGHNA and CDR2 YSLEER. Trimming stripped 2 bases from V and 6 bases from J, with 12 bases between. The CDR3 length is 14 residues. The CDR3 bases are TGCGCCAGCAGCCAACATAAACCGTGGGATACGCAGTATTTT. Its translation is CASSQHKPWDTQYF.

The rearrangement uses TRBV5-1 and TRBJ2-5, with 10 positions matching TRBD2. V shed 1 base, J shed 4 bases, and the junction held 4 bases outside the gene matches. Germline V gene sequence: CDR1 SGHRS, CDR2 YFSETQ. The CDR3 spans 15 residues. The DNA of the CDR3 is TGCGCCAGCAGCTTGAATAGCGGGGGGTTAGAGACCCAGTACTTC. It translates to CASSLNSGGLETQYF. The full variable domain, its missing parts supplied by reference TRBV5-1 and TRBJ2-5, is KAGVTQTPRYLIKTRGQQVTLSCSPISGHRSVSWYQQTPGQGLQFLFEYFSETQRNKGNFPGRFSGRQFSNSRSEMNVSTLELGDSALYLCASSLNSGGLETQYFGPGTRLLVL.

This clonotype was detected a few times. The chain couples TRBV9 to TRBJ2-5; no definite D call. The CDR3 covers 14 residues. Looked up from germline, CDR1 is SGDLS and CDR2 is YYNGEE. With 0 bases removed from V and 4 bases from J, the gap between germline ends came to 10 bases. CDR3 nucleotide sequence: TGTGCCAGCAGCGTAGAAGGCGGAAGAGAGACCCAGTACTTC. Protein product: CASSVEGGRETQYF.

For this clonotype: An end of the junction does not agree with germline; a read error may underlie this. V is TRBV2 and J is TRBJ2-3; tentative D call: TRBD2 (5 bases). Germline CDR1 SNHLY, CDR2 FYNNEI. CDR3 length: 19 amino acids. CDR3 region: CASSEALGSVLLSTDTQYF. The DNA of the CDR3 is TGTGCCAGCAGTGAAGCGCTGGGGAGCGTGCTTCTTAGCACAGATACACAGTATTTT.

The CDR3 region is CSAEGGSNGYTF. The CDR3 nucleotides read TGCAGTGCTGAAGGGGGCTCCAATGGCTACACCTTC. This chain uses TRBV20-1 with TRBJ1-2; 7 bases fit TRBD1. Germline CDR1 reads DFQATT; CDR2 reads SNEGSKA (reference sequence). The CDR3 spans 12 residues. V lost 5 bases and J lost 6; bases outside the gene matches: 6.

This clonotype was seen once. This chain joins TRBV10-3 and TRBJ2-4, with 10 bases lining up with TRBD1. CDR3 length: 18 amino acids. The J segment lost 0 bases and the V segment lost 4 bases, leaving 9 bases of the junction unmatched. Germline CDR1 reads ENHRY; CDR2 reads SYGVKD. The CDR3 nucleotides are TGTGCCATCAGTGCCGGGACAGGGGACTCCCTAGCCAAAAACATTCAGTACTTC. It codes for CAISAGTGDSLAKNIQYF.

CDR3 amino acids: CASSVSGRASYNEQFF. The CDR3, as DNA: TGTGCCAGCAGCGTGAGCGGGAGGGCCTCCTACAATGAGCAGTTCTTC. The chain has TRBV7-2 and TRBJ2-1; 10 bases map to TRBD2. CDR1 is SGHTA, CDR2 FQGNSA, per germline. V shed 5 bases and J 0 bases; nucleotides not matched to a gene: 4. The CDR3 covers 16 residues.

The rearrangement joins TRBV4-2 to TRBJ2-3, with 10 bases aligning to TRBD2. The CDR3 consists of 16 residues. Trimming took 6 bases from V and 5 from J; bases not matched to a gene: 11. The germline V gene encodes CDR1 LGHNA and CDR2 YNFKEQ. The CDR3 DNA is TGTGCCAGCAGACTGAATAGCGGGGGGAAGGGAGATACGCAGTATTTT. Protein: CASRLNSGGKGDTQYF.

The chain combines TRBV7-2 with TRBJ2-1; TRBD1 agrees at 9 bases. V dropped 2 bases and J dropped 10; count of bases not matched to a gene: 9. The CDR3 is 15 amino acids. CDR1 and CDR2 (germline): SGHTA, FQGNSA. CDR3 DNA: TGTGCCAGCAGCTTATTGGAGGGAGGGACAGGGGAGCAGTTCTTC. It encodes CASSLLEGGTGEQFF.

In its sample, this clonotype was seen a few times. This chain connects TRBV5-1 to TRBJ2-1; D call uncertain. V shed 0 bases and J shed 4 bases, with 14 bases lying between them. Per the germline V gene, CDR1 is SGHRS and CDR2 is YFSETQ. The CDR3 is 16 residues long. The CDR3 bases are TGCGCCAGCAGCTTGGAGACCCTCTCCGTATACAATGAGCAGTTCTTC. Its protein product is CASSLETLSVYNEQFF.

The rearrangement links TRBV27 to TRBJ2-6; D gene uncertain. Germline-derived CDR1 and CDR2 are MNHEY and SMNVEV (reference sequence). V was clipped by 4 bases and J by 0 bases, with 13 bases between them. CDR3 length equals 17 residues. This chain's CDR3 is CASSSAPHLSGANVLTF. In nucleotides, the CDR3 is TGTGCCAGCAGTTCCGCACCTCACCTCTCTGGGGCCAACGTCCTGACTTTC.

The chain links TRBV20-1 to TRBJ1-2; D call uncertain. The CDR3 consists of 10 residues. Trimming left V 3 bases short and J 8 bases short, with 7 bases between. CDR1 DFQATT and CDR2 SNEGSKA come from the germline V gene (reference sequence). CDR3 nucleotide sequence: TGCAGTGCTAGCCCGGAAGGCTACACCTTC. It specifies CSASPEGYTF.

The chain is built from TRBV7-6 and TRBJ2-1; D possibly corresponds to TRBD2 (6 bases). The CDR3 spans 16 residues. Trimming cost V 2 bases and J 13 bases, with 24 bases left between them. In germline, CDR1 is SGHVS, CDR2 FNYEAQ. CDR3 sequence (DNA): TGTGCCAGCAGCTTAAATAGCGGCCTCCAGGGAGAGACCCAGTTCTTC. This translates into CASSLNSGLQGETQFF.